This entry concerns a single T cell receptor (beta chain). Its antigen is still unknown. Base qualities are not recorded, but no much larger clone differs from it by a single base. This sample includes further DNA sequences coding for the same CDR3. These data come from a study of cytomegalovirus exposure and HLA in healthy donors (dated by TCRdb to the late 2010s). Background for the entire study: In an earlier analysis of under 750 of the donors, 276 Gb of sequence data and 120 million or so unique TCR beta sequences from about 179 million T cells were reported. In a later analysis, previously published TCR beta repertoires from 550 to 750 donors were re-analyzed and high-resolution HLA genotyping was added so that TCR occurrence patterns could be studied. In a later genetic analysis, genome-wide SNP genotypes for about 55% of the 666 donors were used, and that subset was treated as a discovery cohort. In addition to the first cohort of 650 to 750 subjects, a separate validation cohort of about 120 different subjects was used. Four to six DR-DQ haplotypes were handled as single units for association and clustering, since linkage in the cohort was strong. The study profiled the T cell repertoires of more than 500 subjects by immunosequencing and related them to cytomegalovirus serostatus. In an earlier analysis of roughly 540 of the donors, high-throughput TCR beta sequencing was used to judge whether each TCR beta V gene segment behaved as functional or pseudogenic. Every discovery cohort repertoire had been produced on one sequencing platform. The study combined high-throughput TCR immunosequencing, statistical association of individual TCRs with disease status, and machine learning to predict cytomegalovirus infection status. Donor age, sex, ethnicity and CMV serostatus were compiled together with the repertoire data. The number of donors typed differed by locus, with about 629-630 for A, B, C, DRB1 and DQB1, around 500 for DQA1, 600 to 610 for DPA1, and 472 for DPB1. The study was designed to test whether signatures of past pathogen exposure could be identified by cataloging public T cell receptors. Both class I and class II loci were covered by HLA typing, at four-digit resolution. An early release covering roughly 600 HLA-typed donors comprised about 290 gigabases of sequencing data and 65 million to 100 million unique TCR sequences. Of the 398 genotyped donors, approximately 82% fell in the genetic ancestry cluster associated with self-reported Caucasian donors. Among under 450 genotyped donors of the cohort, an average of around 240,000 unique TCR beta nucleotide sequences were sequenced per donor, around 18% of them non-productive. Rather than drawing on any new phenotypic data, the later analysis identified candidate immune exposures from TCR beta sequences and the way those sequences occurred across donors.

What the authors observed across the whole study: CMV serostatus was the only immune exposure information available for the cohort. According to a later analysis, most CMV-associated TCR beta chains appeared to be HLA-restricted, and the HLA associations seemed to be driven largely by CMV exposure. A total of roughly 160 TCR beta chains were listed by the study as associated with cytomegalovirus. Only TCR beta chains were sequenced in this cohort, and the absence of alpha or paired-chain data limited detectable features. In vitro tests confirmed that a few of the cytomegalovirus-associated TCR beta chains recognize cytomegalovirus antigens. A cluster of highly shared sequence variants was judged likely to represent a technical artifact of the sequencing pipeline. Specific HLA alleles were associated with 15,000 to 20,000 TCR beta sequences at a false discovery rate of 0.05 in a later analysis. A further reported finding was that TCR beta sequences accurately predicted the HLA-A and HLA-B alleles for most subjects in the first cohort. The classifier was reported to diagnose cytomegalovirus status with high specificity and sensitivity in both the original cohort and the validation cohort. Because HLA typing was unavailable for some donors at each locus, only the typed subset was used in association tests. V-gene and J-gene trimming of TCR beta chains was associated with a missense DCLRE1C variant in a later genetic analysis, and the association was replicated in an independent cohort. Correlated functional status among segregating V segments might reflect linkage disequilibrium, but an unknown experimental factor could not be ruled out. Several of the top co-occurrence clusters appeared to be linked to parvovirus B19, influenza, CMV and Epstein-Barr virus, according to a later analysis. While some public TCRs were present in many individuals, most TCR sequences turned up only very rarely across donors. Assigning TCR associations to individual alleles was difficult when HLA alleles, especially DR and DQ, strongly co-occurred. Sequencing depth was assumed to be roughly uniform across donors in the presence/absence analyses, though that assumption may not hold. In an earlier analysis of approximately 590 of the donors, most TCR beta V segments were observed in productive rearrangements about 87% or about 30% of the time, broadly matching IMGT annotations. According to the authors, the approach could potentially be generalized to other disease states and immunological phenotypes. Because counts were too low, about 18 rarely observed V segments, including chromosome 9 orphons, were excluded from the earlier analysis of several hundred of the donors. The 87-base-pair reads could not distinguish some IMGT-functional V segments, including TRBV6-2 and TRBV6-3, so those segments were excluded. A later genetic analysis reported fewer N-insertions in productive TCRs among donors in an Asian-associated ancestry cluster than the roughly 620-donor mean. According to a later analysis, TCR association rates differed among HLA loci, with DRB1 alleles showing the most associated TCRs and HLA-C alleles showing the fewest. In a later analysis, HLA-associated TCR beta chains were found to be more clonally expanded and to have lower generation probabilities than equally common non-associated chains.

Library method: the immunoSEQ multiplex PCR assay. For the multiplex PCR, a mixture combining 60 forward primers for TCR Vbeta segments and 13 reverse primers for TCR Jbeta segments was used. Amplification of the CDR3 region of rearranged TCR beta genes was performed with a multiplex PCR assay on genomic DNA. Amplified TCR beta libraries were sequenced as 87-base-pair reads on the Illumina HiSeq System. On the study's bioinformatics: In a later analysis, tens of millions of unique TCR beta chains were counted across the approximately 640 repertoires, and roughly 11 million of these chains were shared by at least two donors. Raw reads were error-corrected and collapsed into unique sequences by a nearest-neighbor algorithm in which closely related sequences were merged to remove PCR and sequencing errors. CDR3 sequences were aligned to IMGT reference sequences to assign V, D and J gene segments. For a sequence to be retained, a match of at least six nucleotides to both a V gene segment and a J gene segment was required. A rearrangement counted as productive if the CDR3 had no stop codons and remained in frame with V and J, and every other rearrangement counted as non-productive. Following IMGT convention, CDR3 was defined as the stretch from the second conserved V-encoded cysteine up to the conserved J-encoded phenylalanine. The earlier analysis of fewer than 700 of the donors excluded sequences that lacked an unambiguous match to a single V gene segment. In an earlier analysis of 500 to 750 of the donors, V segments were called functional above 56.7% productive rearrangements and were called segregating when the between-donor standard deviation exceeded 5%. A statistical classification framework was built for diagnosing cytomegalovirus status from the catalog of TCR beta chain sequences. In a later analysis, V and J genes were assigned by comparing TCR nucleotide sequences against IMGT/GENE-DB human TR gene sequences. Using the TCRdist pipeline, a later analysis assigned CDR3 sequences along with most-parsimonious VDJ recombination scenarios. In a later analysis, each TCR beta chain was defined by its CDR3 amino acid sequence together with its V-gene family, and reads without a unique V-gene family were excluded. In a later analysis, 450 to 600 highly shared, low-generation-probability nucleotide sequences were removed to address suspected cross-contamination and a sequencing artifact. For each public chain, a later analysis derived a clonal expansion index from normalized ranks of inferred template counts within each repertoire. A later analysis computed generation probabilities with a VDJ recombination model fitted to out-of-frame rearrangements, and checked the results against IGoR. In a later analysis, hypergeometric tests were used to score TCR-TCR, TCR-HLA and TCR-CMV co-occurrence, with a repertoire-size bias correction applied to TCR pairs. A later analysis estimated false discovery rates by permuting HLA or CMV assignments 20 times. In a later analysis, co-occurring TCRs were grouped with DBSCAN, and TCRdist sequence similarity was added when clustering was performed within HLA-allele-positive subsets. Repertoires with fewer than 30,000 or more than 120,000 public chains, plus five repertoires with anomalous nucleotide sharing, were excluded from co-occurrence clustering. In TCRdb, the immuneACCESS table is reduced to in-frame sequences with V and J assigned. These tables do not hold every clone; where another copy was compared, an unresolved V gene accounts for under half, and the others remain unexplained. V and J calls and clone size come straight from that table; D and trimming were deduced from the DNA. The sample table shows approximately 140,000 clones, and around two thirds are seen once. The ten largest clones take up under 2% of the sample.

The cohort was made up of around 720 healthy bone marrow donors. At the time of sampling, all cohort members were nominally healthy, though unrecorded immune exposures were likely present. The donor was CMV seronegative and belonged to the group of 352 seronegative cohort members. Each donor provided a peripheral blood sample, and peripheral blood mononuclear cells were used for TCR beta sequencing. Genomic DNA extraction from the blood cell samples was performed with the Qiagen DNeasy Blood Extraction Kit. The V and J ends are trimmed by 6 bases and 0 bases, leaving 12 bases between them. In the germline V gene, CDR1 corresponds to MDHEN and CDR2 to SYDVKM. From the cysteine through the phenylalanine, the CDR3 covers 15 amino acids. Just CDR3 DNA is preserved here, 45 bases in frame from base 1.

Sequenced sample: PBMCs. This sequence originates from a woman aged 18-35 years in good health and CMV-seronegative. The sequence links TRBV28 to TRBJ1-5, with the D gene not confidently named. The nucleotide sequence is TGTGCCAGCAGGCAGACGGGTGTTAGCAATCAGCCCCAGCATTTT. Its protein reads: CASRQTGVSNQPQHF. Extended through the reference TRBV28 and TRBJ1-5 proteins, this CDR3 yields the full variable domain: DVKVTQSSRYLVKRTGEKVFLECVQDMDHENMFWYRQDPGLGLRLIYFSYDVKMKEKGDIPEGYSVSREKKERFSLILESASTNQTSMYLCASRQTGVSNQPQHFGDGTRLSIL.